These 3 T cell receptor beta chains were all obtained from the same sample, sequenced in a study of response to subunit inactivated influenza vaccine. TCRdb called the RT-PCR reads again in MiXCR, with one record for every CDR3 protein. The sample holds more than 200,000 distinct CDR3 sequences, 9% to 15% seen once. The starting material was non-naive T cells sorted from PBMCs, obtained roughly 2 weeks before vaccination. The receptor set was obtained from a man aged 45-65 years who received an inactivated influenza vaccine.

CDR3 amino acids: CASSLLAESYEQYF. For the CDR3, the DNA is TGTGCCAGCAGCTTACTAGCGGAATCCTACGAGCAGTACTTC. The chain joins TRBV7-3 to TRBJ2-7; TRBD2 agrees at 7 bases. This CDR3 comprises 14 residues. The V segment lost 2 bases and the J segment 1 base; nucleotides outside the gene matches: 2. Germline V lookup: CDR1 SGHTA, CDR2 FQGTGA.

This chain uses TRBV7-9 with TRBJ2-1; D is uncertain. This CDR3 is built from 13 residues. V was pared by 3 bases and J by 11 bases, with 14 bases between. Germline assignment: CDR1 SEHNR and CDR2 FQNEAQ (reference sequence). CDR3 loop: CASSLGGSEKQFF. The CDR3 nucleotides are TGTGCCAGCAGCTTGGGCGGATCCGAGAAGCAGTTCTTC.

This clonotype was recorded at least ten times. The CDR3 spells CSVDGPLQTQYF. CDR3 bases: TGCAGCGTTGATGGGCCTCTCCAGACCCAGTACTTC. The rearrangement links TRBV29-1 to TRBJ2-5; D unresolved. The length of the CDR3 is 12 residues. CDR1 SQVTM and CDR2 ANQGSEA come from the germline V gene. V lost 3 bases, J lost 6 bases, and 11 bases lay in between. The full variable domain, in which reference TRBV29-1 and TRBJ2-5 provide the parts outside the CDR3, is SAVISQKPSRDICQRGTSLTIQCQVDSQVTMMFWYRQQPGQSLTLIATANQGSEATYESGFVIDKFPISRPNLTFSTLTVSNMSPEDSSIYLCSVDGPLQTQYFGPGTRLLVL.